The 17 T cell receptor beta chains below come from one sample, sequenced in a study of blood T cell repertoires in COVID-19 (dated by TCRdb to 2020 to 2022). Library preparation was by the immunoSEQ multiplex PCR assay. The table was pulled from immuneACCESS by TCRdb, which kept in-frame rearrangements only. Such tables lose some clones; where checked, under half of the loss comes from unresolved V genes, and the rest has no known cause. Here the sample has nearly 250,000 clones; roughly 85% occur a single time. The ten top clones hold approximately 8.6% of the sample. The source material was PBMCs or T cells enriched from blood (not recorded which). The receptors were sampled from a woman aged 50 to 60 with acute COVID-19.

This chain connects TRBV6-5 to TRBJ1-2; tentatively, D is TRBD1 (5 bases). This CDR3 has 12 residues. Germline V gene lookup returns CDR1 MNHEY and CDR2 SVGAGI. V was clipped by 4 bases and J by 8 bases, with 11 bases between them. CDR3 sequence: CASSSGGSGYTF. The CDR3 DNA reads TGTGCCAGCAGTTCGGGGGGTTCCGGCTACACCTTC.

This clone was recorded a few times. CDR3: CASSEPRGGASDTQYF. The CDR3 DNA sequence: TGTGCCAGCAGTGAGCCTAGGGGGGGGGCCTCAGATACGCAGTATTTT. The chain combines TRBV6-2 or TRBV6-3 with TRBJ2-3; D possibly corresponds to TRBD2 (7 bases). The CDR3 contains 16 residues. In germline, CDR1 is MNHEY, CDR2 SVGEGT. V shed 5 bases and J shed 4 bases, with 19 bases lying between them.

This clone was counted a single time. The chain combines TRBV5-6 with TRBJ2-3; 8 bases line up with TRBD2. V lost 2 bases to trimming and J lost 2 bases; unmatched junction nucleotides: 4. The CDR3 spans 15 residues. Germline V gene data show CDR1 as SGHDT and CDR2 as YYEEEE. The CDR3 coding sequence is TGTGCCAGCAGCTTCGCTAGCGGGTACACAGATACGCAGTATTTT. This sequence encodes CASSFASGYTDTQYF.

This chain connects TRBV7-9 to TRBJ1-2; 9 bases match TRBD1. CDR1 is SEHNR, CDR2 FQNEAQ, per germline (reference sequence). The V gene end was trimmed by 5 bases and the J gene end by 6 bases; junction bases not matched to a gene: 13. This CDR3 is 16 amino acids long. CDR3 region: CASSHRDRVGFDGYTF. The CDR3, as DNA: TGTGCCAGCAGCCACCGGGACAGGGTGGGTTTTGATGGCTACACCTTC. Together with reference TRBV7-9 and TRBJ1-2, the CDR3 gives the full variable domain: DTGVSQNPRHKITKRGQNVTFRCDPISEHNRLYWYRQTLGQGPEFLTYFQNEAQLEKSRLLSDRFSAERPKGSFSTLEIQRTEQGDSAMYLCASSHRDRVGFDGYTFGSGTRLTVV.

The rearrangement uses TRBV19 and TRBJ1-5, with D possibly TRBD1 on 6 matching bases. Germline V gene sequence: CDR1 LNHDA, CDR2 SQIVND (reference sequence). With 5 bases removed from V and 0 bases from J, the gap between germline ends came to 17 bases. This CDR3 spans 17 amino acids. Here the CDR3 reads CASSSTEGGGSNQPQHF. CDR3 DNA sequence: TGTGCCAGTAGTTCCACAGAGGGGGGGGGTAGCAATCAGCCCCAGCATTTT.

The genes are TRBV15 and TRBJ1-5; a possible D gene is TRBD1 (6 bases). V lost 2 bases to trimming and J lost 5 bases, with 13 bases between them. The germline V gene has CDR1 LNHNV and CDR2 YYDKDF (reference sequence). CDR3 length equals 15 residues. Written as DNA, the CDR3 is TGTGCCACCAGCAGAATAGGACAGCCCGATCAGCCCCAGCATTTT. Translating gives CATSRIGQPDQPQHF.

This clone has a handful of counts. Other DNA variants within this sample encode the same CDR3. This chain links TRBV6-5 with TRBJ1-5, with D unclear. Germline values: CDR1 MNHEY, CDR2 SVGAGI. Trimming removed 0 bases from V and 1 base from J, with 7 bases in between. The CDR3 consists of 15 residues. The CDR3 spells CASSYSGRSNQPQHF. The CDR3 nucleotides are TGTGCCAGCAGTTACTCGGGGAGGAGCAATCAGCCCCAGCATTTT.

This chain joins TRBV3-1 (or the pseudogene TRBV3-2) and TRBJ1-2; 8 bases are a match to TRBD1. This CDR3 spans 15 amino acids. J was trimmed by 3 bases and V by 4 bases; bases with no gene match: 7. Germline CDR1 LGHDT, CDR2 YNNKEL (reference sequence). CDR3 sequence reads: CASSPANRGDYGYTF. In DNA form, the CDR3 reads TGTGCCAGCAGCCCTGCAAACAGGGGGGACTATGGCTACACCTTC.

A word on this clone: The DNA is left out, because the CDR3 cannot be placed on it with certainty; the CDR3 is given as TCRdb lists it. The V gene is TRBV21-1, the J gene TRBJ2-2; the DNA was not used to check the table's D call, TRBD2. TRBV21-1 is classified as a pseudogene. 16 amino acids form the CDR3, both terminal residues included. The CDR3 region is CASSKVGRGNTGELFF.

As DNA, the CDR3 is TGTGCCAGTAGGCCGGGGACAGGGCATACCTACGAGCAGTACTTC. Its protein product is CASRPGTGHTYEQYF. V and J are TRBV19 and TRBJ2-7, with 9 bases that match TRBD1. The V and J ends lost 6 bases and 2 bases, in that order; junction bases with no gene match: 8. Germline CDR1 reads LNHDA; CDR2 reads SQIVND (reference sequence). This CDR3 comprises 15 residues.

This clone occurred a few times. The chain joins TRBV19 to TRBJ2-7; TRBD1 might be the D (6 bases). CDR1 is LNHDA, CDR2 SQIVND, per germline (reference sequence). The germline V and J ends were trimmed by 5 bases and 3 bases, with 14 bases remaining between them. This CDR3 contains 14 residues. In DNA form, the CDR3 reads TGTGCCAGTAGTGACAGGAGAGCCCTCTACGAGCAGTACTTC. As protein: CASSDRRALYEQYF.

The chain uses TRBV2 and TRBJ2-2, with no clear D. From germline, CDR1 is SNHLY and CDR2 FYNNEI. The CDR3 consists of 14 residues. V was pared by 6 bases and J by 1 base, with 9 bases between. CDR3 nucleotide sequence: TGTGCCAGCAGCCGGAGTCAGAACACCGGGGAGCTGTTTTTT. Residues: CASSRSQNTGELFF.

This rearrangement joins TRBV18 to TRBJ1-3; D is possibly TRBD1 (6 bases). The CDR3 runs 16 residues. V shed 5 bases and J shed 0 bases, with 14 bases lying between them. Germline V lookup: CDR1 KGHSH, CDR2 LQKENI. The CDR3 here is CASSADRAISGNTIYF. Here the CDR3 DNA reads TGTGCCAGCTCAGCGGACAGAGCTATCTCTGGAAACACCATATATTTT.

The chain combines TRBV19 with TRBJ2-1, with TRBD2 as a possible D gene (5 bases). Germline V gives CDR1 LNHDA, CDR2 SQIVND (reference sequence). Trimming left V 2 bases short and J 7 bases short, with 9 bases between. The CDR3 spans 13 residues. CDR3 region: CASSIILDNEQFF. As DNA, the CDR3 is TGTGCCAGTAGTATAATACTAGATAATGAGCAGTTCTTC.

The chain links TRBV27 to TRBJ1-2; D possibly corresponds to TRBD1 (5 bases). Per germline, CDR1 MNHEY and CDR2 SMNVEV (reference sequence). CDR3 length equals 15 residues. Deletions cut 3 bases from V and 3 bases from J, with 14 bases between. The CDR3 is CASSLTEDYYYGYTF. The CDR3 DNA reads as TGTGCCAGCAGTTTGACAGAGGATTATTACTATGGCTACACCTTC.

The J gene is TRBJ2-3, the V gene TRBV10-1; TRBD1 matches at 10 bases. Looked up from germline, CDR1 is WNHNN and CDR2 is SYGVQD (reference sequence). The ends lost 4 bases at V and 5 bases at J; junction bases unmatched: 0. The CDR3 sequence is 13 residues long. CDR3 amino acids: CASSGDRGDTQYF. The CDR3 nucleotides read TGCGCCAGCAGTGGGGACAGGGGAGATACGCAGTATTTT.

As DNA, the CDR3 is TGCGCCAGCAGCTTCGACGGACAGGGGAAGGATCTTAGGGGCTACACCTTC. Encoded protein: CASSFDGQGKDLRGYTF. The rearrangement joins TRBV5-1 to TRBJ1-2; 9 bases line up with TRBD1. V was pared by 2 bases and J by 8 bases, with 16 bases of the junction left unmatched. Germline V gives CDR1 SGHRS, CDR2 YFSETQ. The CDR3 is 17 amino acids.